A single sample gave rise to the 25 T cell receptor beta chains below, sequenced in a study of T-cell reconstitution after alpha-beta-depleted transplantation in children. During its preparation, the TCRbeta library received unique molecular identifiers. Via MiXCR, TCRdb re-called the PCR reads, giving one row per CDR3 protein. The sample shows roughly 400,000 distinct CDR3 sequences, roughly 22% of them seen only once. The material sequenced was PBMCs from the stem cell graft donor, taken from the stem cell graft. These receptors all come from a human donor who donated a stem cell graft to a child with acute myeloid leukemia.

This clonotype was seen a few times. The chain has TRBV30 and TRBJ2-7, with a weak D call TRBD1 (7 bases). V shed 5 bases and J shed 5 bases, with 16 bases lying between them. This CDR3 comprises 13 residues. Germline loops: CDR1 GTSNPN, CDR2 SVGIG (reference sequence). CDR3 amino acids: CAWGPGGGHEQYF. CDR3 nucleotides: TGTGCCTGGGGCCCAGGGGGAGGACACGAGCAGTACTTC.

This clonotype has more than one count but fewer than ten. V is TRBV29-1 and J is TRBJ2-3; unclear D gene. Germline CDR1 and CDR2: SQVTM and ANQGSEA. The CDR3 has 13 residues. V was clipped by 6 bases and J by 4 bases, with 14 bases between them. The CDR3 protein is CSVASVVSDTQYF. The DNA for the CDR3 is TGCAGCGTAGCCTCCGTTGTCTCAGATACGCAGTATTTT.

This chain's CDR3 is CASSQRGRPSTDTQYF. The CDR3 nucleotides read TGCGCCAGCAGCCAACGCGGTCGACCAAGCACAGATACGCAGTATTTT. The V gene is TRBV4-3, the J gene TRBJ2-3; D ambiguous. CDR1 is LGHNA and CDR2 is YSLEER in the germline V gene. The CDR3 totals 16 residues. V was trimmed by 2 bases and J by 0 bases, leaving 12 bases between them.

The J gene is TRBJ2-3, the V gene TRBV12-3 or TRBV12-4; TRBD1 matches at 7 bases. V lost 4 bases, J lost 0 bases, and 7 bases stayed unmatched. This CDR3 region has 16 residues. The CDR3 loop is CASSSLRDRSTDTQYF. CDR3 sequence (DNA): TGTGCCAGCAGTTCCCTCCGGGACAGAAGCACAGATACGCAGTATTTT.

The V call is TRBV11-2, the J call TRBJ2-4, with 14 bases that match TRBD2. This CDR3 spans 16 amino acids. Losses at the gene ends were 5 bases for V and 7 bases for J; bases not matched to a gene: 7. CDR1 is SGHAT, CDR2 FQNNGV, per germline. The CDR3, as DNA: TGTGCCAGCAGCCGACTAGCGGGAGGGTCTTCGAACATTCAGTACTTC. Translating it yields CASSRLAGGSSNIQYF.

This chain links TRBV10-2 with TRBJ1-2; D is perhaps TRBD1 (6 bases). The CDR3 has 16 residues. The germline V gene encodes CDR1 WSHSY and CDR2 SAAADI. V lost 8 bases to trimming and J lost 5 bases, with 24 bases between them. In nucleotides, the CDR3 is TGCGCCAGCGGGGCTACCGGGACAAGGAATTTTTATGGCTACACCTTC. Amino acid sequence: CASGATGTRNFYGYTF.

This clonotype was picked up a small number of times. V usage is TRBV5-1 and J usage is TRBJ2-7; TRBD2 matches 9 bases. In germline, CDR1 is SGHRS, CDR2 YFSETQ. The CDR3 spans 15 residues. V was pared by 2 bases and J by 4 bases, with 7 bases of the junction left unmatched. DNA for the CDR3: TGCGCCAGCAGCTTAGGTGGTAGCGGGAGTTACGAGCAGTACTTC. Amino acid sequence: CASSLGGSGSYEQYF. The complete variable domain, with remaining parts taken from reference TRBV5-1 and TRBJ2-7, reads KAGVTQTPRYLIKTRGQQVTLSCSPISGHRSVSWYQQTPGQGLQFLFEYFSETQRNKGNFPGRFSGRQFSNSRSEMNVSTLELGDSALYLCASSLGGSGSYEQYFGPGTRLTVT.

The V gene is TRBV6-1, the J gene TRBJ2-1; D is perhaps TRBD2 (5 bases). The CDR3 consists of 14 residues. Germline V gene data show CDR1 as MNHNS and CDR2 as SASEGT. V was shortened by 2 bases and J by 2 bases, with 7 bases between the two germline ends. CDR3 DNA sequence: TGTGCCAGCAGTGAACTAGCAGCCTACAATGAGCAGTTCTTC. It specifies CASSELAAYNEQFF.

This chain links TRBV6-1 with TRBJ2-3, with 11 bases identical to TRBD2. Germline CDR1 reads MNHNS; CDR2 reads SASEGT. V was clipped by 8 bases and J by 9 bases; unmatched bases: 13. The CDR3 spans 15 residues. In DNA, the CDR3 is TGTGCCAGCTCTTGGGGAACTAGCGGGAGTTTAACGCAGTATTTT. This translates into CASSWGTSGSLTQYF.

The chain uses TRBV20-1 and TRBJ2-5; 12 bases fit TRBD2. Germline CDR1 and CDR2: DFQATT and SNEGSKA (reference sequence). The CDR3 has 14 residues. Losses at the gene ends were 6 bases for V and 3 bases for J; bases not matched to a gene: 5. DNA for the CDR3: TGCAGTGCAAGACTAGCGGGAGTGGAAGAGACCCAGTACTTC. The encoded protein is CSARLAGVEETQYF.

The genes are TRBV4-1 and TRBJ2-7; 7 bases agree with TRBD1. This CDR3 spans 14 amino acids. The V gene's germline CDR1 is MGHRA and CDR2 YSYEKL. V lost 4 bases, J lost 1 base, and 4 bases stayed unmatched. The CDR3 here is CASSRTGQSYEQYF. The DNA of the CDR3 is TGCGCCAGCAGCCGTACGGGACAGTCCTACGAGCAGTACTTC.

There are a few counts of this clonotype. V usage is TRBV3-1 and J usage is TRBJ1-2, with unresolved D. The V and J ends lost 3 bases and 5 bases respectively, with 10 bases between them. This CDR3 has 13 amino acids. From germline, CDR1 is LGHDT and CDR2 YNNKEL (reference sequence). The CDR3 DNA follows: TGTGCCAGCAGCCAGGGCGGGGAGTATGGCTACACCTTC. Protein: CASSQGGEYGYTF.

V usage is TRBV5-6 and J usage is TRBJ2-2; 7 bases line up with TRBD2. The CDR3 contains 15 residues. Germline CDR1 SGHDT, CDR2 YYEEEE. V trimming: 2 bases; J trimming: 4 bases; junction bases outside the gene matches: 5. CDR3 coding DNA: TGTGCCAGCAGCTTCAGCGGGAAGGTCACCGGGGAGCTGTTTTTT. As protein: CASSFSGKVTGELFF.

The chain carries TRBV6-2 or TRBV6-3 and TRBJ2-6; D remains ambiguous. CDR1 is MNHEY and CDR2 is SVGEGT in the germline V gene. The CDR3 totals 16 residues. The V and J ends lost 4 bases and 2 bases respectively, with 12 bases between them. The CDR3 DNA is TGTGCCAGCAGTTCGCCCCGGACCCCTGGGGCCAACGTCCTGACTTTC. This encodes CASSSPRTPGANVLTF.

The DNA for the CDR3 is TGTGCCAGCAGCTTGGCGGGAGGGGCTAGCACAGATACGCAGTATTTT. This encodes CASSLAGGASTDTQYF. The chain joins TRBV5-4 to TRBJ2-3; 8 bases match TRBD2. The germline V gene encodes CDR1 SGHNT and CDR2 YYREEE (reference sequence). The CDR3 covers 16 residues. The V and J ends lost 0 bases and 0 bases, in that order; junction bases with no gene match: 3.

The rearrangement links TRBV7-2 to TRBJ2-1; 9 nucleotides align to TRBD2. Germline CDR1 SGHTA, CDR2 FQGNSA. V shed 8 bases, J shed 8 bases, and the junction held 10 bases outside the gene matches. The CDR3 covers 14 residues. In DNA form, the CDR3 reads TGTGCCAGCGGACGGCGGGAGGGCTTCCATGAGCAGTTCTTC. This translates into CASGRREGFHEQFF.

This clonotype was seen more than once but under ten times. The chain joins TRBV6-5 to TRBJ2-3, with D tentatively TRBD2 (6 bases). Germline values: CDR1 MNHEY, CDR2 SVGAGI. The CDR3 consists of 14 residues. V shed 2 bases and J shed 0 bases, with 6 bases lying between them. DNA of the CDR3: TGTGCCAGCAGTTACACTAGCAGCACAGATACGCAGTATTTT. Translating gives CASSYTSSTDTQYF.

The chain uses TRBV20-1 and TRBJ2-5; 7 bases are shared with TRBD1. The germline gives CDR1 DFQATT, CDR2 SNEGSKA (reference sequence). The ends lost 6 bases at V and 1 base at J; junction bases unmatched: 8. This CDR3 is 14 amino acids long. In DNA, the CDR3 is TGCAGTGCCCTTAAAGACAGGGCCCAAGAGACCCAGTACTTC. This translates into CSALKDRAQETQYF.

This clonotype appeared a few times. The chain uses TRBV4-2 and TRBJ2-1; D perhaps matches TRBD1 (6 bases). Trimming cost V 0 bases and J 1 base, with 7 bases left between them. The CDR3 is 15 residues long. Germline V gene data show CDR1 as LGHNA and CDR2 as YNFKEQ. The CDR3 DNA sequence: TGTGCCAGCAGCCAAGACCAGGGGTCCTACAATGAGCAGTTCTTC. Encoded protein: CASSQDQGSYNEQFF.

This clonotype was picked up many times. The CDR3 spells CSANLGGINHEQYF. Written as DNA, the CDR3 is TGCAGTGCCAACCTGGGGGGGATAAACCACGAGCAGTACTTC. The gene calls are TRBV20-1 and TRBJ2-7; 7 positions agree with TRBD2. CDR3 length equals 14 residues. Germline V gene data show CDR1 as DFQATT and CDR2 as SNEGSKA (reference sequence). Trimming took 6 bases from V and 5 from J; bases not matched to a gene: 13.

CDR3 loop: CASSPLPGLSRLDEKLFF. CDR3 DNA: TGTGCCAGCAGTCCACTACCGGGGTTGTCGCGACTGGATGAAAAACTGTTTTTT. The rearrangement links TRBV28 to TRBJ1-4; D not resolved. CDR1 is MDHEN and CDR2 is SYDVKM in the germline V gene. CDR3 length equals 18 residues. V shed 5 bases and J shed 6 bases, with 25 bases lying between them.

This clonotype came up many times. The J gene is TRBJ2-7, the V gene TRBV4-3; 8 positions match TRBD2. Germline lookup yields CDR1 LGHNA and CDR2 YSLEER. Trimming removed 2 bases from V and 3 bases from J; junction bases left unmatched: 6. This CDR3 has 15 amino acids. The CDR3 here is CASSQFAGTSYEQYF. The CDR3 DNA reads TGCGCCAGCAGCCAATTTGCGGGGACTAGCTACGAGCAGTACTTC.

V is TRBV5-1 and J is TRBJ2-5; D not certain. Germline V gene sequence: CDR1 SGHRS, CDR2 YFSETQ. The CDR3 covers 12 residues. V lost 5 bases to trimming and J lost 5 bases, with 10 bases between them. CDR3 loop: CASRVPRETQYF. CDR3 nucleotide sequence: TGCGCCAGCAGAGTTCCCAGGGAGACCCAGTACTTC.

J is TRBJ2-7 and V is TRBV27; 9 nucleotides line up with TRBD1. From germline, CDR1 is MNHEY and CDR2 SMNVEV (reference sequence). This CDR3 has 15 residues. Trimming at V came to 6 bases and at J to 7 bases, leaving 13 bases not matched to a gene. The CDR3: CASSSGTGTSGEQYF. CDR3 in DNA: TGTGCCAGCAGCTCCGGGACAGGGACATCCGGGGAGCAGTACTTC.

At least ten counts were recorded for this clonotype. The CDR3 spells CASSWTLPYNEQFF. The CDR3 nucleotides read TGTGCCAGCAGTTGGACTCTCCCCTACAATGAGCAGTTCTTC. V is TRBV12-3 or TRBV12-4 and J is TRBJ2-1, with D possibly matching TRBD2 (5 bases). Trimming took off 4 bases at V and 2 bases at J, with 9 bases between the two ends. This CDR3 spans 14 amino acids.